This T cell receptor beta chain was sequenced for a study of cytomegalovirus exposure and HLA in healthy donors. Here immunoSEQ multiplex PCR was the method, and the copy in TCRdb shows in-frame clones only, minus some. The table records about 120,000 clones, 70% to 90% of them present only once. The V end was cut by 7 bases, the J end by 0 bases, with 13 bases between. The CDR3 spans 15 residues. Germline values: CDR1 SNHLY, CDR2 FYNNEI. Regarding the study as a whole: It was confirmed in vitro that a few of the CMV-associated chains were specific for CMV antigens.

Turning to this clone: Antigen specificity is unknown.

Sequenced input: PBMCs. The clonotype was recovered from a young woman in good health and CMV-seronegative. The chain combines TRBV2 with TRBJ1-3; no clear D gene. The CDR3 nucleotides read TGTGCCAGCAATGACGGGAACCTCTCTGGAAACACCATATATTTT. Translation gives CASNDGNLSGNTIYF.